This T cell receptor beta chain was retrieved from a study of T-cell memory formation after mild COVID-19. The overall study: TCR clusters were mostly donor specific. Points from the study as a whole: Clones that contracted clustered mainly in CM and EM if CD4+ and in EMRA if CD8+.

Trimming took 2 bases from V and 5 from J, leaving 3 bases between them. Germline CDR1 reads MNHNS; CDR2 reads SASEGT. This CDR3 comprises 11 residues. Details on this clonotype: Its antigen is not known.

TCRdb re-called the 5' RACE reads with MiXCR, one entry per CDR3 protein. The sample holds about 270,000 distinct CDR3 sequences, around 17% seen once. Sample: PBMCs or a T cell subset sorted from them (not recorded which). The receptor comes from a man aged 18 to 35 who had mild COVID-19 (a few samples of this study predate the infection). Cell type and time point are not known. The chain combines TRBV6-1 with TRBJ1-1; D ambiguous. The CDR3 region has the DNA TGTGCCAGCAGTGAACTGACTGAAGCTTTCTTT. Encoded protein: CASSELTEAFF.